These 32 T cell receptor beta chains were all obtained from the same sample, sequenced in a study of T cells in tumors after PD-1 blockade. Sequencing used immunoSEQ multiplex PCR; TCRdb keeps in-frame clones, though not all of them. The repertoire holds 7,000 to 8,500 clones, 62% seen once, with roughly 12% in the top ten. The time point was: second of two post-therapy site-matched biopsies about 2 months apart. The source material was tumor tissue, sampled after anti-PD-1 treatment. These receptors all stem from a human donor with basal cell carcinoma.

The CDR3 bases are TGTGCCAGCAGCTCGATAGCGGTAGATACGCAGTATTTT. Translating it yields CASSSIAVDTQYF. The chain uses TRBV2 and TRBJ2-3; D possibly corresponds to TRBD2 (6 bases). V lost 6 bases and J lost 5, with 12 bases in between. Germline-derived CDR1 and CDR2 are SNHLY and FYNNEI. There are 13 residues in the CDR3. The full variable domain, with the rest looked up from reference TRBV2 and TRBJ2-3, is EPEVTQTPSHQVTQMGQEVILRCVPISNHLYFYWYRQILGQKVEFLVSFYNNEISEKSEIFDDQFSVERPDGSNFTLKIRSTKLEDSAMYFCASSSIAVDTQYFGPGTRLTVL.

This clone was seen more than once but under ten times. J is TRBJ2-7 and V is TRBV20-1; D gene unclear. Looked up from germline, CDR1 is DFQATT and CDR2 is SNEGSKA (reference sequence). V dropped 3 bases and J dropped 1 base, with 7 bases sitting between them. CDR3 size: 12 residues. The CDR3, as DNA: TGCAGTGCTAGTACCAGATCCTACGAGCAGTACTTC. This gives the protein CSASTRSYEQYF.

The V and J genes are TRBV6-6 and TRBJ1-4; D call uncertain. The CDR3 is made up of 15 amino acids. V was shortened by 2 bases and J by 0 bases, with 7 bases between the two germline ends. In germline, CDR1 is MNHNY, CDR2 SVGAGI (reference sequence). CDR3 bases: TGTGCCAGCAGTTACAAGGCAGCAACTAATGAAAAACTGTTTTTT. Amino acid sequence: CASSYKAATNEKLFF.

This chain connects TRBV4-2 to TRBJ2-7; 7 nucleotides agree with TRBD2. V lost 0 bases, J lost 0 bases, and 14 bases stayed unmatched. Germline V CDR1 and CDR2: LGHNA, YNFKEQ. The CDR3 is made up of 19 amino acids. CDR3 sequence (DNA): TGTGCCAGCAGCCAAGATCCCCAGCGGGGACCCATGAGCTCCTACGAGCAGTACTTC. Translation gives CASSQDPQRGPMSSYEQYF.

The chain links TRBV6-1 to TRBJ2-1; no clear D gene. This CDR3 has 13 amino acids. Trimming pared 1 base from V and 9 bases from J, leaving 10 bases between. The germline V gene has CDR1 MNHNS and CDR2 SASEGT. The CDR3 loop is CASSEGDVGEQFF. CDR3 sequence (DNA): TGTGCCAGCAGTGAAGGAGACGTCGGTGAGCAGTTCTTC.

This clone was detected only a few times. The chain employs TRBV5-6 and TRBJ2-5, with a weak D call TRBD2 (6 bases). Germline assignment: CDR1 SGHDT and CDR2 YYEEEE. The CDR3 spans 13 residues. V was cut by 4 bases and J by 5 bases, with 12 bases left in between. The CDR3 reads CASSRDLWETQYF. CDR3 coding DNA: TGTGCCAGCAGCAGGGACTTGTGGGAGACCCAGTACTTC.

The chain links TRBV30 to TRBJ2-3, with D perhaps matching TRBD1 or TRBD2 (5 bases each). There are 15 residues in the CDR3. The V gene lost 0 bases and the J gene lost 3 bases, with 13 bases spanning the gap. Germline-derived CDR1 and CDR2 are GTSNPN and SVGIG (reference sequence). Here the CDR3 reads CAWSVRGRNTDTQYF. The CDR3 DNA reads TGTGCCTGGAGTGTACGGGGCAGGAATACAGATACGCAGTATTTT.

This clone was found a few times. This sequence joins TRBV7-9 and TRBJ2-3; no definite D call. CDR1 and CDR2 from the germline V gene are SEHNR and FQNEAQ (reference sequence). Trimming took 4 bases from V and 5 from J, leaving 7 bases between them. The CDR3 covers 12 residues. CDR3 protein: CASSYGGDTQYF. CDR3 nucleotide sequence: TGTGCCAGCAGCTATGGCGGAGATACGCAGTATTTT.

This clone occurred a few times. The V and J genes are TRBV5-4 and TRBJ2-7; 8 nucleotides agree with TRBD1. This CDR3 is 14 amino acids long. CDR1 and CDR2 from the germline V gene are SGHNT and YYREEE (reference sequence). Germline trimming cut 4 bases from V and 0 bases from J; bases unmatched to any gene: 3. CDR3 region: CASSTDRDSYEQYF. The CDR3 coding sequence is TGTGCCAGCAGCACGGACAGGGACTCCTACGAGCAGTACTTC.

This rearrangement joins TRBV27 to TRBJ2-2; the D is unclear. Looked up from germline, CDR1 is MNHEY and CDR2 is SMNVEV (reference sequence). CDR3 size: 17 residues. Trimming took off 4 bases at V and 1 base at J, with 16 bases between the two ends. CDR3 in DNA: TGTGCCAGCAGTTCCTTTACGACCACAGAGAACACCGGGGAGCTGTTTTTT. Translating gives CASSSFTTTENTGELFF.

J is TRBJ2-7 and V is TRBV2; no reliable D call. There are 12 residues in the CDR3. V was pared by 8 bases and J by 1 base, with 9 bases between. Germline loops: CDR1 SNHLY, CDR2 FYNNEI. The CDR3 sequence: CASRAVSYEQYF. The CDR3 nucleotides read TGTGCCAGCCGGGCAGTTTCCTACGAGCAGTACTTC.

The V call is TRBV18, the J call TRBJ1-5; no clear D gene. This CDR3 has 13 residues. Germline loops: CDR1 KGHSH, CDR2 LQKENI. V dropped 5 bases and J dropped 0 bases, with 5 bases sitting between them. CDR3 sequence (DNA): TGTGCCAGCTCATGGGATAGCAATCAGCCCCAGCATTTT. Encoded protein: CASSWDSNQPQHF.

This clone was found a few times. CDR3 residues: CASSLDAGTLKGGYTF. CDR3 DNA: TGTGCCAGCAGTTTGGACGCCGGGACGCTTAAAGGTGGCTACACCTTC. The chain joins TRBV6-5 to TRBJ1-2; maybe TRBD1 (5 bases). Trimming shortened V by 4 bases and J by 7 bases, and 22 bases separated the two germline ends. Per the germline V gene, CDR1 is MNHEY and CDR2 is SVGAGI. The CDR3 loop spans 16 amino acids.

The chain combines TRBV7-9 with TRBJ2-7; possible D gene TRBD1, 6 bases. CDR1 SEHNR and CDR2 FQNEAQ come from the germline V gene (reference sequence). V lost 1 base, J lost 6 bases, and 13 bases lay in between. The CDR3 loop spans 14 amino acids. The CDR3 loop reads CASSLDGTSGEQYF. For the CDR3, the DNA is TGTGCCAGCAGCTTAGATGGGACATCAGGCGAGCAGTACTTC. Supplemented by reference TRBV7-9 and TRBJ2-7, the full variable domain reads DTGVSQNPRHKITKRGQNVTFRCDPISEHNRLYWYRQTLGQGPEFLTYFQNEAQLEKSRLLSDRFSAERPKGSFSTLEIQRTEQGDSAMYLCASSLDGTSGEQYFGPGTRLTVT.

This clone was seen a few times. V is TRBV19 and J is TRBJ1-1; TRBD1 matches 7 bases. With 0 bases clipped from V and 5 bases from J, the junction kept 12 bases outside the gene matches. The CDR3 loop spans 17 amino acids. Germline CDR1 LNHDA, CDR2 SQIVND (reference sequence). The chain's CDR3 is CASSIDLQGLVGTEAFF. CDR3 nucleotide sequence: TGTGCCAGTAGTATAGATCTACAGGGGTTGGTAGGTACTGAAGCTTTCTTT.

This clone has a handful of counts. The rearrangement joins TRBV4-1 to TRBJ1-5; D gene ambiguous. This CDR3 has 15 amino acids. The germline gives CDR1 MGHRA, CDR2 YSYEKL. Trimming took 2 bases from V and 0 from J, leaving 8 bases between them. CDR3 bases: TGCGCCAGCAGCCAAACCGCAAATAGCAATCAGCCCCAGCATTTT. Encoded protein: CASSQTANSNQPQHF.

The chain combines TRBV12-3 or TRBV12-4 with TRBJ2-3; weak D call: TRBD2 (5 bases). Trimming stripped 7 bases from V and 7 bases from J, with 15 bases between. CDR3 length: 13 amino acids. This CDR3 reads CASTRTYTNTQYF. CDR3 coding DNA: TGTGCCAGCACCAGGACTTATACAAATACGCAGTATTTT.

This rearrangement joins TRBV19 to TRBJ2-7, with a tentative D call TRBD2 (6 bases). The V end was cut by 3 bases, the J end by 2 bases, with 11 bases between. The CDR3 is made up of 14 amino acids. Germline values: CDR1 LNHDA, CDR2 SQIVND (reference sequence). Written as DNA, the CDR3 is TGTGCCAGTAGTATGGGCGGGGCAACCTACGAGCAGTACTTC. Residues: CASSMGGATYEQYF. Filled out from reference TRBV19 and TRBJ2-7, the complete variable domain reads DGGITQSPKYLFRKEGQNVTLSCEQNLNHDAMYWYRQDPGQGLRLIYYSQIVNDFQKGDIAEGYSVSREKKESFPLTVTSAQKNPTAFYLCASSMGGATYEQYFGPGTRLTVT.

V is TRBV3-1 (or the pseudogene TRBV3-2) and J is TRBJ1-5, with a possible D match to TRBD1 (6 bases). Trimming shortened V by 0 bases and J by 4 bases, and 13 bases separated the two germline ends. The CDR3 runs 16 residues. The V gene's germline CDR1 is LGHDT and CDR2 YNNKEL (reference sequence). The CDR3 DNA reads as TGTGCCAGCAGCCAAGATCATGACAGGCCTAATCAGCCCCAGCATTTT. This encodes CASSQDHDRPNQPQHF.

V usage is TRBV14 and J usage is TRBJ2-2; TRBD2 matches at 8 bases. The CDR3 totals 16 residues. Germline values: CDR1 SGHDN, CDR2 FVKESK. After removal of 6 bases from V and 0 bases from J, the junction contained 6 bases not matched to a gene. CDR3 DNA sequence: TGTGCCAGCAGTCCTTTCGGGGGGGCGAACACCGGGGAGCTGTTTTTT. Protein product: CASSPFGGANTGELFF.

This clone was counted a few times. J is TRBJ2-1 and V is TRBV2; 9 nucleotides agree with TRBD2. The CDR3 has 13 residues. With 8 bases clipped from V and 10 bases from J, the junction kept 9 bases outside the gene matches. Germline V lookup: CDR1 SNHLY, CDR2 FYNNEI. CDR3 region: CASQTLAGEEQFF. For the CDR3, the DNA is TGTGCCAGCCAAACCTTAGCGGGGGAAGAGCAGTTCTTC.

This clone was counted between two and nine times. The CDR3, as DNA: TGCGCCAGCAGCCAACAGGGCTCTCTCTCTGGGGCCAACGTCCTGACTTTC. Protein: CASSQQGSLSGANVLTF. The genes are TRBV4-1 and TRBJ2-6; a possible D gene is TRBD1 (5 bases). CDR3 size: 17 residues. Trimming removed 2 bases at V and 0 bases at J, with 11 bases between. Germline-derived CDR1 and CDR2 are MGHRA and YSYEKL.

This clone was seen a handful of times. The rearrangement links TRBV5-4 to TRBJ1-1; unclear D gene. The CDR3 sequence is 15 residues long. Deletions cut 0 bases from V and 1 base from J, with 10 bases between. Germline V gives CDR1 SGHNT, CDR2 YYREEE (reference sequence). CDR3: CASSLDLGKNTEAFF. CDR3 nucleotides: TGTGCCAGCAGCTTGGATCTGGGCAAGAACACTGAAGCTTTCTTT.

The V call is TRBV7-6, the J call TRBJ2-1; D is unclear. Trimming left V 0 bases short and J 5 bases short, with 5 bases between. Germline lookup yields CDR1 SGHVS and CDR2 FNYEAQ. This CDR3 spans 13 amino acids. CDR3 sequence reads: CASSLAVDNEQFF. CDR3 DNA sequence: TGTGCCAGCAGCTTAGCGGTCGACAATGAGCAGTTCTTC.

The CDR3 loop is CASSPRAVFVNEKLFF. The CDR3 region has the DNA TGTGCCAGCTCACCACGGGCGGTTTTCGTTAATGAAAAACTGTTTTTT. The chain employs TRBV18 and TRBJ1-4; D remains unclear. Germline-derived CDR1 and CDR2 are KGHSH and LQKENI. V lost 1 base, J lost 4 bases, and 13 bases lay in between. This CDR3 has 16 amino acids.

The DNA of the CDR3 is TGTGCCAGCAGCTCCGGGACAGAACTTCTGGACGAGCAGTACTTC. Amino acid sequence: CASSSGTELLDEQYF. The chain combines TRBV7-9 with TRBJ2-7, with 7 bases matching TRBD1. This CDR3 region has 15 residues. The V and J ends lost 4 bases and 5 bases, in that order; junction bases with no gene match: 11. Germline V gene sequence: CDR1 SEHNR, CDR2 FQNEAQ (reference sequence).

The chain recombines TRBV21-1 with TRBJ2-7; the DNA was not used to check the table's D call, TRBD2. TRBV21-1 constitutes a pseudogene. The CDR3 runs to 13 residues. In DNA form, the CDR3 reads TGTGCCAGCAGCAAACGGGATCATCGGGAGCAGTACTTC. It codes for CASSKRDHREQYF.

This sequence joins TRBV6-6 and TRBJ2-4, with TRBD2 identical over 8 bases. Losses at the gene ends were 10 bases for V and 2 bases for J; bases not matched to a gene: 4. CDR3 length: 13 amino acids. Per the germline V gene, CDR1 is MNHNY and CDR2 is SVGAGI (reference sequence). The CDR3 DNA reads TGTGCCACCGGGGGGGATCCCAAAAACATTCAGTACTTC. It specifies CATGGDPKNIQYF.

This clone has just one count. V and J are TRBV6-2 or TRBV6-3 and TRBJ2-5; D remains unclear. The J call may be incorrect, as the DNA end agrees better with TRBJ2-7. The CDR3 has 12 residues. The germline gives CDR1 MNHEY, CDR2 SVGEGT. CDR3 sequence: CASSYGVVEQYF. Written as DNA, the CDR3 is TGTGCCAGCAGTTACGGGGTTGTCGAGCAGTACTTC.

This clone was observed a handful of times. The chain employs TRBV19 and TRBJ1-1; D uncertain. V lost 6 bases, J lost 0 bases, and 8 bases lay in between. The CDR3 runs 13 residues. Germline V CDR1 and CDR2: LNHDA, SQIVND (reference sequence). The CDR3 sequence: CASSATLNTEAFF. CDR3 sequence (DNA): TGTGCCAGTAGCGCAACATTGAACACTGAAGCTTTCTTT.

The CDR3 sequence is CASSSGTGAGNTIYF. CDR3 nucleotide sequence: TGTGCCAGCAGCTCCGGGACAGGGGCTGGAAACACCATATATTTT. V gene TRBV11-3 combines with J gene TRBJ1-3; TRBD1 agrees at 10 bases. Trimming at V came to 4 bases and at J to 2 bases, leaving 2 bases not matched to a gene. Germline V gene data show CDR1 as SGHNT and CDR2 as YENEEA. The CDR3 contains 15 residues.

CDR3 DNA: TGTGCCAGCAGCAAACGGGGGGAGAGCTATAATTTACCCCTCCACTTT. Protein: CASSKRGESYNLPLHF. The V call is TRBV21-1, the J call TRBJ1-6. TRBV21-1 counts as a pseudogene. The CDR3 runs 16 residues.